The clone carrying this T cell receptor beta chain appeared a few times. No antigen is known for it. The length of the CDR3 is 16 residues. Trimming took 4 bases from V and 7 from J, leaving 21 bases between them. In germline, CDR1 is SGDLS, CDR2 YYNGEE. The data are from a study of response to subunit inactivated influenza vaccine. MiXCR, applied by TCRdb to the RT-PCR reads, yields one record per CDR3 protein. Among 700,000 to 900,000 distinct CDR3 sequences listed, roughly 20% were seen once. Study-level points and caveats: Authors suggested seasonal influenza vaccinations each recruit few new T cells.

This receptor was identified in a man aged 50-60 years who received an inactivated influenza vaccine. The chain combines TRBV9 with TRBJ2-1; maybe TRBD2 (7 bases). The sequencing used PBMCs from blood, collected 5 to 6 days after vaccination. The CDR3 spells CASSPSGGGRLNEQFF. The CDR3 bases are TGTGCCAGCAGCCCCTCGGGGGGCGGGAGATTGAATGAGCAGTTCTTC.